This T cell receptor (beta chain) was captured in a study of T-cell memory formation after mild COVID-19. Study conclusions and caveats: The main location of contracting CD4+ clones was CM and EM, and that of contracting CD8+ clones was EMRA.

There are 13 residues in the CDR3. The junction had 2 bases not matched to a gene; V was cut back by 4 bases and J by 2 bases. Germline-derived CDR1 and CDR2 are SGHTS and YDEGEE. The authors produced TCR alpha and TCR beta cDNA libraries with sample barcodes and UMIs by 5'RACE using constant-segment primers. MiXCR, applied by TCRdb to the 5' RACE reads, yields one record per CDR3 protein. Of about 210,000 distinct CDR3 sequences listed, 25% to 35% are singletons. Details on this clonotype: Its antigen remains unknown.

The sequence came from an adult woman who had mild COVID-19 (a few samples of this study predate the infection). Cell type and time point are not known. This chain links TRBV5-8 with TRBJ1-2; 7 bases fit TRBD1. The sample was PBMCs or a T cell subset sorted from them (not recorded which). Written as DNA, the CDR3 is TGTGCCAGCAGCGCACAGGGGAACTATGGCTACACCTTC. Residues: CASSAQGNYGYTF.